What follows are 3 T cell receptor beta chains derived from one specimen sequenced in a study of cytomegalovirus exposure and HLA in healthy donors. With 60 Vbeta and 13 Jbeta primers, the PCR was carried out. Generated by immunoSEQ multiplex PCR, the TCRdb table keeps only in-frame clones and is missing some. This table has approximately 150,000 clones, about 85% appearing once. The specimen was PBMCs. The receptors originated from a man aged 30 to 39 in good health and CMV-seropositive.

This sequence joins TRBV21-1 and TRBJ1-1; the DNA was not compared with TRBD1, the D call given in the table. TRBV21-1 is a listed pseudogene. This CDR3 is 16 amino acids long. In DNA, the CDR3 is TGTGCCAGCAGCAAAGAGCCAAGGGGGCCGAACACTGAAGCTTTCTTT. Amino acids: CASSKEPRGPNTEAFF.

This clone was detected a few times. The DNA for the CDR3 is TGTGCCAGTAGTATAGGGGCTAGCGGGTATTTCAGCTCCTACAATGAGCAGTTCTTC. As protein: CASSIGASGYFSSYNEQFF. The J gene is TRBJ2-1, the V gene TRBV19, with 8 bases matching TRBD2. Germline V gives CDR1 LNHDA, CDR2 SQIVND (reference sequence). V shed 1 base and J 0 bases; nucleotides not matched to a gene: 11. This CDR3 spans 19 amino acids.

The V and J genes are TRBV18 and TRBJ2-7; TRBD2 might be the D (6 bases). CDR3 length: 15 amino acids. The V and J ends lost 3 bases and 12 bases respectively, with 24 bases between them. Germline V gives CDR1 KGHSH, CDR2 LQKENI. In DNA form, the CDR3 reads TGTGCCAGCTCACCCGCCACCGGGACGGAGGGGTTCCGGTACGTC. Amino acid sequence: CASSPATGTEGFRYV.